This TCR beta chain was identified during a study of technical replicates of blood from several donors. This clone has a handful of counts. Profiled with immunoSEQ multiplex PCR; TCRdb holds only in-frame clones, not every one. Here the sample spans some 13,000 clones, roughly three quarters being singletons. CDR3 size: 16 residues. Germline CDR1 is PRHDT and CDR2 is FYEKMQ (reference sequence). The V gene lost 5 bases and the J gene lost 3 bases, with 19 bases spanning the gap. This chain joins TRBV13 and TRBJ1-1; perhaps TRBD1 as D (6 bases). This TCR came from a human donor in good health. The sequencing sample was made of PBMCs. CDR3 bases: TGTGCCAGCAGCCAACACCCGGGACAAGGGTACACTGAAGCTTTCTTT. Translation: CASSQHPGQGYTEAFF.